One sample yielded the 3 T cell receptor beta chains listed below, sequenced in a study of blood T cell repertoires in COVID-19. Clones were sequenced by immunoSEQ multiplex PCR, and TCRdb holds only the in-frame ones, with some missing. The sample yields 100,000 or so clones, 85% to 90% seen once. The sequencing input was peripheral blood. Receptors originate from a man in his forties or fifties with active or convalescent COVID-19.

The chain couples TRBV6-6 to TRBJ2-2; no firm D call. V lost 0 bases and J 0 bases, leaving 8 bases between the germline ends. From germline, CDR1 is MNHNY and CDR2 SVGAGI (reference sequence). This CDR3 region has 16 residues. This CDR3 reads CASSYSTRANTGELFF. The CDR3 region has the DNA TGTGCCAGCAGTTACTCTACACGTGCGAACACCGGGGAGCTGTTTTTT.

The chain links TRBV10-3 to TRBJ2-1, with 9 bases fitting TRBD1. CDR1 and CDR2 (germline): ENHRY, SYGVKD. The CDR3 runs 16 residues. Trimming took 3 bases from V and 2 from J; bases not matched to a gene: 5. CDR3 coding DNA: TGTGCCATCAGTGAACAGGGGGCGCAGACCTACAATGAGCAGTTCTTC. Encoded protein: CAISEQGAQTYNEQFF.

The chain recombines TRBV7-2 with TRBJ2-2; 9 bases are shared with TRBD1. The CDR3 length is 16 residues. Trimming cost V 3 bases and J 5 bases; bases outside gene matches: 7. The V gene's germline CDR1 is SGHTA and CDR2 FQGNSA. This CDR3 is CASSFQTGGGTGELFF. CDR3 coding DNA: TGTGCCAGCAGCTTCCAGACAGGGGGAGGGACCGGGGAGCTGTTTTTT.